The 2 T cell receptor beta chains in this list originate from one sample, sequenced in a study of blood T cell repertoires in COVID-19. Some clones are missing from TCRdb's copy, which holds only in-frame ones; the method was immunoSEQ multiplex PCR. The sample comprises 300,000 to 500,000 clones, roughly 90% of which are singletons, and 0.95% to 1% rests with the top ten. Sequencing was carried out using PBMCs or T cells enriched from blood (not recorded which). Receptors originate from a woman in her thirties with acute COVID-19.

The V gene is TRBV7-6, the J gene TRBJ1-4, with a tentative D call TRBD1 (6 bases). Germline values: CDR1 SGHVS, CDR2 FNYEAQ. V gave up 1 base and J gave up 0 bases, with 12 bases separating them. This CDR3 comprises 17 residues. The CDR3 protein is CASSLVLSGATNEKLFF. CDR3 nucleotide sequence: TGTGCCAGCAGCTTAGTTCTATCAGGGGCAACTAATGAAAAACTGTTTTTT.

The chain is built from TRBV4-1 and TRBJ2-4, with 9 bases matching TRBD2. Looked up from germline, CDR1 is MGHRA and CDR2 is YSYEKL. J was trimmed by 6 bases and V by 0 bases; bases with no gene match: 9. CDR3 length equals 17 residues. The CDR3 nucleotides are TGCGCCAGCAGCCAAGAACTGGCGGGGGGGCTCACAAACATTCAGTACTTC. This encodes CASSQELAGGLTNIQYF.